Listed here are 15 T cell receptor beta chains from one sample, sequenced in a study of breast tumors, draining lymph nodes, adjacent tissues. Breast cancer patients provided tissue from their axillary draining lymph nodes. TCRdb processed the multiplex PCR reads anew with MiXCR; each CDR3 protein has one entry. The repertoire holds around 140,000 distinct CDR3 sequences, with more than 20% as singletons. Sequenced input: axillary lymph node tissue. The source is a female donor with breast cancer. Some clones in this sample may be carry-over from other donors' samples.

Ten or more counts support this clonotype. The chain couples TRBV6-5 to TRBJ2-5, with 12 bases aligning to TRBD2. The CDR3 length is 12 residues. CDR1 and CDR2 from the germline V gene are MNHEY and SVGAGI. V shed 10 bases and J 4 bases; nucleotides not matched to a gene: 1. The CDR3 reads CATTSGRETQYF. CDR3 sequence (DNA): TGTGCCACGACTAGCGGGAGAGAGACCCAGTACTTC.

This clonotype has at least ten counts. At one boundary the junction diverges from the germline segment, which might be a read error. The V gene is TRBV7-9, the J gene TRBJ2-5; weak D call: TRBD1 (6 bases). The CDR3 length is 14 residues. The germline V gene has CDR1 SEHNR and CDR2 FQNEAQ (reference sequence). The CDR3 region has the DNA TGTGCCAGCAGCTCCTCACAGGGTTTTGGGACCCAGTATTTC. It specifies CASSSSQGFGTQYF.

Turning to this clonotype: Its ends do not fully match the called genes, so a read error is possible. This chain uses TRBV12-3 or TRBV12-4 with TRBJ2-3, with 8 bases matching TRBD2. This CDR3 contains 14 residues. Written as DNA, the CDR3 is TGCGCCAGCTGTTTAGCGGGACCCACAGATACGCAGTATTTT. It translates to CASCLAGPTDTQYF.

V is TRBV5-1 and J is TRBJ2-2; D not resolved. V shed 4 bases and J shed 0 bases, with 7 bases lying between them. CDR3 length: 14 residues. Germline lookup yields CDR1 SGHRS and CDR2 YFSETQ. This chain's CDR3 is CASSPGTNTGELFF. Here the CDR3 DNA reads TGCGCCAGCAGCCCGGGCACGAACACCGGGGAGCTGTTTTTT.

At least ten counts were recorded for this clonotype. V and J are TRBV9 and TRBJ2-1; 10 nucleotides match TRBD2. J was trimmed by 10 bases and V by 0 bases; bases with no gene match: 7. In germline, CDR1 is SGDLS, CDR2 YYNGEE. The CDR3 is 15 residues long. The CDR3 bases are TGTGCCAGCAGCGTAGGACTAGCGGGCCAAACCGAGCAGTTCTTC. Its translation is CASSVGLAGQTEQFF.

This clonotype was seen repeatedly, ten times or more. The chain joins TRBV15 to TRBJ2-1; D is possibly TRBD2 (5 bases). V gave up 3 bases and J gave up 8 bases, with 11 bases separating them. CDR3 length: 13 residues. CDR1 is LNHNV and CDR2 is YYDKDF in the germline V gene (reference sequence). For the CDR3, the DNA is TGTGCCACCAGCAGCGGGAAGCCAGATGAGCAGTTCTTC. This sequence encodes CATSSGKPDEQFF.

This clonotype came up many times. The chain uses TRBV30 and TRBJ1-3, with a tentative D call TRBD1 (5 bases). The V and J ends lost 2 bases and 4 bases respectively, with 21 bases between them. CDR3 length: 17 amino acids. Germline lookup yields CDR1 GTSNPN and CDR2 SVGIG (reference sequence). CDR3 bases: TGTGCCTGGAGTCTACCCTCCACAGGTCGTAAAGGAAACACCATATATTTT. Translating gives CAWSLPSTGRKGNTIYF.

Comment on this clonotype: A much larger clone lies one base from this, so it may be a read error. The chain recombines TRBV7-9 with TRBJ2-7, with 7 bases that match TRBD1. The ends lost 0 bases at V and 7 bases at J; junction bases unmatched: 9. The CDR3 is 15 amino acids. CDR1 and CDR2 from the germline V gene are SEHNR and FQNEAQ (reference sequence). The CDR3 region has the DNA TGTGCCAGCAGCTTAGCGAGCCTAGGGGGCAATGAGCAGTACTTC. Protein product: CASSLASLGGNEQYF.

This clonotype showed up many times. The CDR3, as DNA: TGTGCCAGCAGTGAAGCGGCTAGCGGGACCTACAATGAGCAGTTCTTC. Translated: CASSEAASGTYNEQFF. This chain connects TRBV6-1 to TRBJ2-1; 9 positions agree with TRBD2. In germline, CDR1 is MNHNS, CDR2 SASEGT. V lost 0 bases and J lost 2; bases outside the gene matches: 2. The CDR3 is 16 amino acids.

This clonotype came up many times. The genes are TRBV15 and TRBJ2-1; 10 bases are a match to TRBD2. V shed 0 bases and J 8 bases; nucleotides not matched to a gene: 7. Germline lookup yields CDR1 LNHNV and CDR2 YYDKDF (reference sequence). CDR3 length: 16 amino acids. Written as DNA, the CDR3 is TGTGCCACCAGCAGAGATTTTGGGAGCGGGAGGGATGAGCAGTTCTTC. It is translated as CATSRDFGSGRDEQFF.

Points on this clonotype: A clone one base away is much larger, so this may be a read error. The V call is TRBV6-5, the J call TRBJ1-2; TRBD1 matches at 9 bases. Trimming at V came to 2 bases and at J to 7 bases, leaving 2 bases not matched to a gene. The CDR3 length is 13 residues. CDR1 MNHEY and CDR2 SVGAGI come from the germline V gene. CDR3 region: CASSYGTGSGYTF. CDR3 DNA: TGTGCCAGCAGTTACGGGACAGGGAGTGGCTACACCTTC.

This sequence joins TRBV6-2 or TRBV6-3 and TRBJ1-2, with 8 bases matching TRBD1. The CDR3 runs 17 residues. Germline assignment: CDR1 MNHEY and CDR2 SVGEGT. J gave up 4 bases and V 5 bases, and 15 bases lay outside the gene matches. The CDR3 nucleotides read TGTGCCAGCAGTCAACGGACAGGGATGAGTGGCCCCTATGGCTACACCTTC. It translates to CASSQRTGMSGPYGYTF.

This clonotype has only a few counts. The chain has TRBV27 and TRBJ2-1, with 8 bases lining up with TRBD2. The CDR3 length is 15 residues. Germline V gives CDR1 MNHEY, CDR2 SMNVEV (reference sequence). Trimming cost V 5 bases and J 8 bases; bases outside gene matches: 11. CDR3 sequence reads: CASSRASGRTHEQFF. CDR3 DNA: TGTGCCAGCAGTCGGGCTAGCGGGCGAACCCATGAGCAGTTCTTC.

This clonotype showed up many times. The chain employs TRBV27 and TRBJ2-7, with a possible D match to TRBD2 (6 bases). CDR1 and CDR2 from the germline V gene are MNHEY and SMNVEV (reference sequence). V lost 2 bases and J lost 5, with 13 bases in between. The CDR3 is 14 residues long. CDR3 DNA sequence: TGTGCCAGCAGTTTAAGGCAGCCGGGGGACGAGCAGTACTTC. Protein product: CASSLRQPGDEQYF.

This clonotype came up many times. This chain links TRBV11-2 with TRBJ2-1; tentatively, D is TRBD2 (5 bases). The CDR3 totals 17 residues. Deletions cut 5 bases from V and 7 bases from J, with 24 bases between. The germline CDR1 and CDR2 sequences are SGHAT and FQNNGV. The CDR3 DNA follows: TGTGCCAGCAGCGCAGCGGTGGTAGCCCGAGGGTATAATGAGCAGTTCTTC. This codes for CASSAAVVARGYNEQFF.